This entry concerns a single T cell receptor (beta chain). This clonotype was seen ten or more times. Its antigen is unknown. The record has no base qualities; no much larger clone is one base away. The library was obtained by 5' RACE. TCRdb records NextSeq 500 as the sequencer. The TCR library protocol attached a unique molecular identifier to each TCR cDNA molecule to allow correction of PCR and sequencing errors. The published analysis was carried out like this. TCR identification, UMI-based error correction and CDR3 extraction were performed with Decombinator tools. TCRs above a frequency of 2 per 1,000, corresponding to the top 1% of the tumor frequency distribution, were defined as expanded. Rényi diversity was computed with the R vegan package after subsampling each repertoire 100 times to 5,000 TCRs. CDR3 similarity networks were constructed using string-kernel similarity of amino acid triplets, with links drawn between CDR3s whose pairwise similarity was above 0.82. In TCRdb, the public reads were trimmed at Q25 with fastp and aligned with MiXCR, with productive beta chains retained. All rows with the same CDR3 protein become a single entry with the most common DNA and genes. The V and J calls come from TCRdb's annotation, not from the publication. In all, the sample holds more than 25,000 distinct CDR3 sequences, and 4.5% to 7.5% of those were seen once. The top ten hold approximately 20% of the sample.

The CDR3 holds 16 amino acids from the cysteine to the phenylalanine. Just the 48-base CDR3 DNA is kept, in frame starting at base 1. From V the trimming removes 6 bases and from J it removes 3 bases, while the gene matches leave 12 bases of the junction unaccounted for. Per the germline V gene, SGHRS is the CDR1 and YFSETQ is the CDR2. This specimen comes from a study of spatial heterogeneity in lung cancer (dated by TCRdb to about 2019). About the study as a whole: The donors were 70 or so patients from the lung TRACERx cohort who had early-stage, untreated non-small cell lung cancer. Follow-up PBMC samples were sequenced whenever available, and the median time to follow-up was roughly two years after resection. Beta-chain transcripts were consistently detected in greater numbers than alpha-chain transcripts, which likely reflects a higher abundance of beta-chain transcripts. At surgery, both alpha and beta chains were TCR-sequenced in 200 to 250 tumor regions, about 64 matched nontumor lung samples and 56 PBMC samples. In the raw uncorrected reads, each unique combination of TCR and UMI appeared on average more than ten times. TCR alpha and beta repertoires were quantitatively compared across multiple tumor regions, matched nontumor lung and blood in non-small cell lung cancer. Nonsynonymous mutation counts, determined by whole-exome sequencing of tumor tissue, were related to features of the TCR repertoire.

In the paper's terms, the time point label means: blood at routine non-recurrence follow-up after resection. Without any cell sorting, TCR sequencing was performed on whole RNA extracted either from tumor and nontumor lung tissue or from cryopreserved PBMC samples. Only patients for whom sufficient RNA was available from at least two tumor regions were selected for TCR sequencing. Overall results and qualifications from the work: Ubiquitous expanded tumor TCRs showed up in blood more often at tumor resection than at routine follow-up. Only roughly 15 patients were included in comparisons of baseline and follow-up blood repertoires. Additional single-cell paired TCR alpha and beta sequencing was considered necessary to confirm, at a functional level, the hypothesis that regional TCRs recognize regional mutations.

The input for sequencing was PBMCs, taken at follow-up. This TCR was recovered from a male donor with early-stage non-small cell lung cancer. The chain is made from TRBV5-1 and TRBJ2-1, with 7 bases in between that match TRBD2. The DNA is TGCGCCAGCACCGCAGCGGGGAGGGAGTTCTACAATGAGCAGTTCTTC. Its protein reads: CASTAAGREFYNEQFF.